These 10 T cell receptor beta chains were sequenced from one sample in a study of cytomegalovirus exposure and HLA in healthy donors. The PCR used 60 Vbeta and 13 Jbeta primers. Profiled with immunoSEQ multiplex PCR; TCRdb holds only in-frame clones, not every one. The top ten clones hold 1% of a sample with approximately 170,000 clones, roughly 79% of them seen once. Material: PBMCs. Receptor source: a middle-aged woman in good health and CMV-seronegative.

The chain combines TRBV29-1 with TRBJ2-5; D might be TRBD2 (5 bases). The ends were cut back, 3 bases at V and 5 bases at J, with 16 bases in the middle. The CDR3 has 14 residues. Germline V gene sequence: CDR1 SQVTM, CDR2 ANQGSEA. CDR3 coding DNA: TGCAGCGTTGAGCGAGGGAGTAAGGGCGAGACCCAGTACTTC. This sequence encodes CSVERGSKGETQYF.

CDR3 nucleotides: TGCGCCAGCAGCTTGGGGACTGCTGGAAACACCATATATTTT. It is translated as CASSLGTAGNTIYF. The chain employs TRBV5-1 and TRBJ1-3; D uncertain. V dropped 0 bases and J dropped 2 bases, with 6 bases sitting between them. The CDR3 spans 14 residues. The germline V gene encodes CDR1 SGHRS and CDR2 YFSETQ.

The chain recombines TRBV5-1 with TRBJ2-5, with TRBD1 matching 8 bases. Trimming removed 2 bases from V and 5 bases from J; junction bases left unmatched: 11. From germline, CDR1 is SGHRS and CDR2 YFSETQ. CDR3 size: 16 residues. The CDR3 coding sequence is TGCGCCAGCAGCTTACGGGGGACAGGCATAGGGGAGACCCAGTACTTC. Protein product: CASSLRGTGIGETQYF.

The rearrangement uses TRBV27 and TRBJ1-5, with D maybe TRBD1 (5 bases). The V and J ends lost 8 bases and 5 bases respectively, with 16 bases between them. The CDR3 spans 14 residues. Germline V gene data show CDR1 as MNHEY and CDR2 as SMNVEV (reference sequence). CDR3 in amino acids: CASGPPGGYQPQHF. The CDR3 DNA is TGTGCCAGCGGACCTCCGGGGGGATATCAGCCCCAGCATTTT.

The rearrangement uses TRBV5-4 and TRBJ2-3; D might be TRBD1 or TRBD2, each matching 6 bases. Germline assignment: CDR1 SGHNT and CDR2 YYREEE (reference sequence). The CDR3 length is 14 residues. The V end lost 4 bases, the J end lost 6 bases, and 15 bases lay between the germline ends. The CDR3 region is CASSLGGELDTQYF. In DNA, the CDR3 is TGTGCCAGCAGCCTGGGGGGCGAATTGGATACGCAGTATTTT. Using reference TRBV5-4 and TRBJ2-3 for the parts outside the CDR3, the full variable domain is ETGVTQSPTHLIKTRGQQVTLRCSSQSGHNTVSWYQQALGQGPQFIFQYYREEENGRGNFPPRFSGLQFPNYSSELNVNALELDDSALYLCASSLGGELDTQYFGPGTRLTVL.

The chain has TRBV28 and TRBJ2-7; no definite D call. The CDR3 spans 11 residues. The V and J ends lost 6 bases and 5 bases respectively, with 8 bases between them. Germline V lookup: CDR1 MDHEN, CDR2 SYDVKM. The CDR3 here is CASSGRDEQYF. The CDR3 DNA is TGTGCCAGCAGCGGCCGGGACGAGCAGTACTTC.

The chain joins TRBV9 to TRBJ2-3, with 7 nucleotides matching TRBD1. Germline lookup yields CDR1 SGDLS and CDR2 YYNGEE. With V trimmed by 0 bases and J by 5 bases, 6 bases remained unmatched. CDR3 size: 15 residues. DNA for the CDR3: TGTGCCAGCAGCGTAGTTGAGGGGGCTTTAGATACGCAGTATTTT. Its protein product is CASSVVEGALDTQYF.

The genes are TRBV6-5 and TRBJ2-7; D perhaps matches TRBD1 (6 bases). The germline V gene has CDR1 MNHEY and CDR2 SVGAGI. This CDR3 comprises 14 residues. The ends were cut back, 3 bases at V and 2 bases at J, with 11 bases in the middle. CDR3 sequence reads: CASSYNYRAYEQYF. The CDR3 DNA reads TGTGCCAGCAGTTATAATTACAGGGCCTACGAGCAGTACTTC.

Concerning this clone: In the same sample, other DNA sequences code for this CDR3. This rearrangement joins TRBV28 to TRBJ1-5; a possible D gene is TRBD1 (6 bases). The CDR3 covers 15 residues. Germline V gene data show CDR1 as MDHEN and CDR2 as SYDVKM. V shed 4 bases and J shed 7 bases, with 17 bases lying between them. DNA for the CDR3: TGTGCCAGCAGTTCCGGGACGGGGGGCAGGCAGCCCCAGCATTTT. It is translated as CASSSGTGGRQPQHF.

V is TRBV5-1 and J is TRBJ1-1, with 9 bases identical to TRBD1. Losses at the gene ends were 3 bases for V and 6 bases for J; bases not matched to a gene: 12. CDR1 is SGHRS, CDR2 YFSETQ, per germline. The CDR3 covers 16 residues. The CDR3 DNA reads as TGCGCCAGCAGCTCCCAGCCGGGACAGGGAGGGCCTGAAGCTTTCTTT. Protein: CASSSQPGQGGPEAFF.